The present TCR beta chain was sequenced within a study of T cells in Graves' hyperthyroidism and ophthalmopathy. The study, taken as a whole, reports: Blood held most thyroid clonotypes expanded above 0.001 frequency.

V was cut by 0 bases and J by 4 bases, with 18 bases left in between. CDR1 is DFQATT and CDR2 is SNEGSKA in the germline V gene (reference sequence). The CDR3 extends over 17 amino acids. Note on this clonotype: Its cognate antigen is unknown.

TCR beta CDR3 regions were amplified from RNA transcripts. TCR CDR3 regions were first amplified by RT-PCR with HTBI primers. Each CDR3 protein gets one entry after TCRdb re-called the multiplex PCR reads with MiXCR. The sample includes approximately 400,000 distinct CDR3 sequences, about 15% of them seen just once. Graves' hyperthyroidism without ophthalmopathy progression within 18 months was termed stable. Sequencing used blood. This clonotype was obtained from a woman aged 55-75 years with Graves' hyperthyroidism. The chain employs TRBV20-1 and TRBJ1-4, with D maybe TRBD1 (5 bases). This CDR3 reads CSARDVGSAGGNEKLFF. The CDR3 DNA reads TGCAGTGCTAGAGATGTAGGGTCGGCCGGGGGTAATGAAAAACTGTTTTTT.